This is a list of T cell receptor beta chains from one sample in a study of T cells in Graves' hyperthyroidism and ophthalmopathy. TCRdb analysed the multiplex PCR reads with MiXCR anew, one entry per CDR3 protein. Among approximately 560,000 distinct CDR3 sequences listed, under 60% were seen once. Sample: peripheral blood or thyroid tissue (not recorded which). Receptors were obtained from a woman aged 18-35 years with Graves' hyperthyroidism. The CDR3 runs from the conserved cysteine through the conserved F or W. A D gene is named only where the DNA matches it firmly. Expanded clones are given a class, and other clones once, few, many or no size at all.

size: many; J: TRBJ1-5; V: TRBV29-1; D: .; DNA: TGCAGCGTTGCTTCGGGTAATCAGCCCCAGCATTTT; CDR3: CSVASGNQPQHF
size: many; J: TRBJ1-5; V: TRBV7-8; D: .; DNA: TGTGCCAGCAGCCCCCAGGACGGTAACAATCAGCCCCAGCATTTT; CDR3: CASSPQDGNNQPQHF
size: many; J: TRBJ2-7; V: TRBV24-1; D: TRBD2; DNA: TGTGCCACCAGTGCGGCGGGAGACGCCTACGAGCAGTACTTC; CDR3: CATSAAGDAYEQYF
size: many; J: TRBJ1-6; V: TRBV7-2; D: .; DNA: TGTGCCAGCAGCACGGACGGCCGAGGGTCACCCCTCCACTTT; CDR3: CASSTDGRGSPLHF
size: few; J: TRBJ2-7; V: TRBV19; D: TRBD1; DNA: TGTGCCAGTAGTATATCCCCGACAGGGCCCTACGAGCAGTACTTC; CDR3: CASSISPTGPYEQYF
size: .; J: TRBJ2-1; V: TRBV11-1; D: .; DNA: TGTGCCAGCAGCCCCGGGGCCTACGAGCAGTTCTTC; CDR3: CASSPGAYEQFF
size: few; J: TRBJ1-1; V: TRBV14; D: .; DNA: TGTGCCAGCAGCCAAGGGGTAAACAGTGAAGCTTTCTTT; CDR3: CASSQGVNSEAFF
size: .; J: TRBJ1-2; V: TRBV29-1; D: .; DNA: TGCAGCGTGGGACTAGGGTATGGCTACACCTTC; CDR3: CSVGLGYGYTF
size: .; J: TRBJ1-5; V: TRBV29-1; D: TRBD1; DNA: TGCAGCGATAAGGGGGCGAAGGGCAATCAGCCCCAGCATTTT; CDR3: CSDKGAKGNQPQHF
size: once; J: TRBJ2-7; V: TRBV6-1; D: .; DNA: TGTGCCAGCAGCGACTTACCGGCGTACAAGCAGAACTTC; CDR3: CASSDLPAYKQNF
size: .; J: TRBJ2-7; V: TRBV10-2; D: .; DNA: TGCGCCACCCGGGCCTTTGGAGACTACGAGCAGTACTTC; CDR3: CATRAFGDYEQYF
size: .; J: TRBJ1-5; V: TRBV25-1; D: TRBD1; DNA: TGTGTCAGCAACACACTTTGGACAGGGCTAAATCAGCCCCAGCATTTT; CDR3: CVSNTLWTGLNQPQHF
size: .; J: TRBJ2-6; V: TRBV9; D: TRBD2; DNA: TGTGCCAGCAGCGTAGGGCTAGCGGGAGCTGGGGCCAACGTCCTGACTTTC; CDR3: CASSVGLAGAGANVLTF
size: .; J: TRBJ1-2; V: TRBV24-1; D: .; DNA: TGTGCCACCAGTGATTTGGGGGTTTACTATGGCTACACCTTC; CDR3: CATSDLGVYYGYTF
size: .; J: TRBJ1-1; V: TRBV12-3/TRBV12-4; D: .; DNA: TGTGCCAGCAGTTCCCCCCCAATGGGAGACACTGAAGCTTTCTTT; CDR3: CASSSPPMGDTEAFF
size: many; J: TRBJ2-5; V: TRBV7-6; D: .; DNA: TGTGCCAGCAGCTTAGAGGGATCGGAGACCCAGTACTTC; CDR3: CASSLEGSETQYF
size: few; J: TRBJ1-4; V: TRBV7-9; D: .; DNA: TGTGCCAGCAGCTTGCGTCTTCGACAGGCGGGAAAACTGTTTTTT; CDR3: CASSLRLRQAGKLFF
size: .; J: TRBJ2-7; V: TRBV15; D: TRBD2; DNA: TGTGCCACCAGCACCTCTAGCGGGATCGGCGAGCAGTACTTC; CDR3: CATSTSSGIGEQYF
size: many; J: TRBJ2-5; V: TRBV24-1; D: .; DNA: TGTGCCACCAGTACAGATCAAGAGACCCAGTACTTC; CDR3: CATSTDQETQYF
size: .; J: TRBJ1-3; V: TRBV24-1; D: .; DNA: TGTGCCACCAGTGAAACCGGGACGGAAGACTCTGGAAACACCATATATTTT; CDR3: CATSETGTEDSGNTIYF
size: .; J: TRBJ2-5; V: TRBV10-3; D: .; DNA: TGTGCCAGCAGTTACTCGAGAGGGCGAGTCCAAGAGACCCAGTACTTC; CDR3: CASSYSRGRVQETQYF
size: few; J: TRBJ1-2; V: TRBV29-1; D: .; DNA: TGCAGCGCAACCGGGACTGGCGGCTACACCTTC; CDR3: CSATGTGGYTF
size: .; J: TRBJ1-5; V: TRBV24-1; D: .; DNA: TGTGCCACCAGTGCGGGGGGCGATAGCAATCAGCCCCAGCATTTT; CDR3: CATSAGGDSNQPQHF
size: few; J: TRBJ1-1; V: TRBV6-5; D: TRBD1; DNA: TGTGCCAGCAGTTATCAGCGCGACAGGGGAATGAACACTGAAGCTTTCTTT; CDR3: CASSYQRDRGMNTEAFF